This is a list of T cell receptor beta chains from one sample in a study of shared clonotypes between healthy human individuals. Assay used: immunoSEQ multiplex PCR; TCRdb lists only in-frame clones, some missing. The sample holds some 1.5 million clones; approximately 98% are singletons and the top ten take around 0.45%. The sequenced sample was naive CD4+ T cells sorted from blood. The receptors here all came from a man aged 30-40 years in good health. The CDR3 runs from the conserved cysteine through the conserved F or W. The D gene is left open where the match is weak. The size entry is marked missing in some rows and otherwise reads once, few, many or a size class.

DNA,CDR3,V,J,D,size
TGTGCCAGCAGCTACGTGGTGCTAGCGGACTACGAGCAGTACTTC,CASSYVVLADYEQYF,TRBV7-2,TRBJ2-7,TRBD2,.
TGTGCCAGCAGCCCAGACTTCCGGGACAGGGTTTTTGATGAGCAGTTCTTC,CASSPDFRDRVFDEQFF,TRBV9,TRBJ2-1,TRBD1,.
TGTGCCAGTAGTTGGGCAGCCTCCAACGTCCTGACTTTC,CASSWAASNVLTF,TRBV19,TRBJ2-6,.,.
TGTGCCAGCAGCCGGGACTCAGGTTCCTATGGCTACACCTTC,CASSRDSGSYGYTF,TRBV6-4,TRBJ1-2,.,once
TGTGCCAGCAGTTTAGGACGCAACTACGAGCAGTACTTC,CASSLGRNYEQYF,TRBV28,TRBJ2-7,.,.
TGTGCCAGCAGCTTTTTTTTGGCCGCGAACCTCCACGAGCAGTACTTC,CASSFFLAANLHEQYF,TRBV5-6,TRBJ2-7,.,.
TGTGCCACCAGGAAAGATCGGGAACGCACAGATACGCAGTATTTT,CATRKDRERTDTQYF,TRBV15,TRBJ2-3,.,.
TGTGCCAGCAGCTTATATGGCCCCCGGGGGGGCCATGAGCAGTTCTTC,CASSLYGPRGGHEQFF,TRBV7-3,TRBJ2-1,TRBD2,.
TGTGCCAGCTCACCAGACGATGAGGTTGGTGAAGCTTTCTTT,CASSPDDEVGEAFF,TRBV18,TRBJ1-1,.,.
TGCGCCAGCTGTATTTCAGGGGACCTCTCCGGGGAGCTGTTTTTT,CASCISGDLSGELFF,TRBV10-2,TRBJ2-2,.,.
TGTGCCAGTAGTACTCACGGTGCCGGCACTGAAGCTTTCTTT,CASSTHGAGTEAFF,TRBV19,TRBJ1-1,.,.
TGTGCCAGCAGCTTTAAGACTAGCAGAAACTACAATGAGCAGTTCTTC,CASSFKTSRNYNEQFF,TRBV7-9,TRBJ2-1,TRBD2,.
TGTGCCAGCAGCTTAGCGGGGGCGGGGGCCTCCTACAATGAGCAGTTCTTC,CASSLAGAGASYNEQFF,TRBV7-6,TRBJ2-1,.,.
TGCAGCGTTGTGGGTGGCGGCTACGAGCAGTACTTC,CSVVGGGYEQYF,TRBV29-1,TRBJ2-7,.,.
TGTGCCAGCAGTCTCCTGACAGGGTTCTACGAGCAGTACTTC,CASSLLTGFYEQYF,TRBV28,TRBJ2-7,TRBD1,once
TGTGCCAGCAGGCGACCCGGGACTAGCGGGAGGAATGAGCAGTTCTTC,CASRRPGTSGRNEQFF,TRBV7-3,TRBJ2-1,TRBD2,.
TGTGCCAGCAGCTTTTGGAGGCAGGCAGTTCCCTACGAGCAGTACTTC,CASSFWRQAVPYEQYF,TRBV13,TRBJ2-7,.,.
TGTGCCAGCGGTCCTTTGGCGGTGAACACTGAAGCTTTCTTT,CASGPLAVNTEAFF,TRBV9,TRBJ1-1,.,.
TGTGCCAGCAGCAGGACAGGGCGGGATCAGCCCCAGCATTTT,CASSRTGRDQPQHF,TRBV7-9,TRBJ1-5,TRBD1,.
TGCGCCAGCAGCCTTAACAGGGGGCCAACAGATACGCAGTATTTT,CASSLNRGPTDTQYF,TRBV5-1,TRBJ2-3,TRBD1,.
TGTGCCAGCAGCGTGAGATTAGGGGATACGCAGTATTTT,CASSVRLGDTQYF,TRBV9,TRBJ2-3,.,.
TGTGCTAGTGGCCCAGACGCTTACGAGCAGTACTTC,CASGPDAYEQYF,TRBV12-5,TRBJ2-7,.,.
TGTGCCAGCAGCTCGATTAGGTCGGGAGCCGTCTATGGCTACACCTTC,CASSSIRSGAVYGYTF,TRBV11-2,TRBJ1-2,.,.
TGTGCCAGCACCCGGGGACTAGCAGGGGAGCAGTTCTTC,CASTRGLAGEQFF,TRBV27,TRBJ2-1,TRBD2,.
TGCGCCAGCAGCTTTACGTTCGGTCAGCCCCAGCATTTT,CASSFTFGQPQHF,TRBV5-1,TRBJ1-5,.,once
TGTGCCAGCAGTGAAGCGGGGAAGGCTACGAACACCGGGGAGCTGTTTTTT,CASSEAGKATNTGELFF,TRBV2,TRBJ2-2,.,.
TGCAGCGTTGGTACTTTAGAGAGCTCCTACAATGAGCAGTTCTTC,CSVGTLESSYNEQFF,TRBV29-1,TRBJ2-1,.,.
TGTGCCAGCAGCACACGTCGGGGGACTAGCGGGATTATCCCTTACAATGAGCAGTTCTTC,CASSTRRGTSGIIPYNEQFF,TRBV7-6,TRBJ2-1,TRBD2,.
TGTGCCAGCAGTAAGGGACAGGGGGTCGATGAGCAGTTCTTC,CASSKGQGVDEQFF,TRBV2,TRBJ2-1,TRBD1,.
TGTGCCAGCTCACAGGACCCGAGGGGTGAGCAGTTCTTC,CASSQDPRGEQFF,TRBV18,TRBJ2-1,.,.
TGTGCCAGCAGCCAACAGGGGGCTTACGAGCAGTACTTC,CASSQQGAYEQYF,TRBV14,TRBJ2-7,TRBD1,.
TGCAGCGTCCGAAGCGGTACAGATACGCAGTATTTT,CSVRSGTDTQYF,TRBV29-1,TRBJ2-3,.,.
TGTGCCACTCAGCTGGGGATCGGGGAGACCCAGTACTTC,CATQLGIGETQYF,TRBV15,TRBJ2-5,.,.
TGTGCCATCAGTGAGGGGGGGAATGAGCAGTTCTTC,CAISEGGNEQFF,TRBV10-3,TRBJ2-1,.,.
TGTGCCAGCTCACCGAAGAGACTAGATAACACCGGGGAGCTGTTTTTT,CASSPKRLDNTGELFF,TRBV18,TRBJ2-2,.,once
TGTGCCAGCAGTTTACCCGACAGGAGGGGATACAATGAGCAGTTCTTC,CASSLPDRRGYNEQFF,TRBV28,TRBJ2-1,.,.
TGTGCAAGTCGCTCATTAGCGGGAGAGGGCAATGAGCAGTTCTTC,CASRSLAGEGNEQFF,TRBV12-2,TRBJ2-1,.,.
TGTGCCAGTAGTCTACTCACTAACTATGGCTACACCTTC,CASSLLTNYGYTF,TRBV19,TRBJ1-2,.,.
TGTGCCAGCAGCGCCCGGGACAGGGATTTGGATGGCTACACCTTC,CASSARDRDLDGYTF,TRBV7-9,TRBJ1-2,TRBD1,.
TGTGCCAGCAGCGTGGCAGAGAGCTCTGGAAACACCATATATTTT,CASSVAESSGNTIYF,TRBV9,TRBJ1-3,.,.
TGCAGCGGAAGGGGGGACCCGAACACCGGGGAGCTGTTTTTT,CSGRGDPNTGELFF,TRBV29-1,TRBJ2-2,.,.
TGTGCCAGCAGCCGACAGGGTACTACCAGGGCCGAGCAGTACTTC,CASSRQGTTRAEQYF,TRBV14,TRBJ2-7,TRBD1,.